This T cell receptor (beta chain) was sequenced for a study of CD8 T cells in Susac syndrome. This clonotype appeared a few times. Reverse transcription of roughly 0.5 to 1 ug RNA was carried out with random hexamers. Amplification of TCR beta CDR3 across 54 Vbeta and 13 Jbeta was performed with immunoSEQ multiplex PCR. TCRdb used MiXCR to reprocess the immunoSEQ multiplex PCR reads, holding one entry per CDR3 protein. This table has some 300,000 distinct CDR3 sequences, roughly 85% appearing once. Germline CDR1 and CDR2: SEHNR and FQNEAQ (reference sequence). This CDR3 contains 14 residues. The V gene lost 3 bases and the J gene lost 0 bases, with 9 bases spanning the gap.

Source material: CD8+ T cells from PBMCs. The rearrangement uses TRBV7-9 and TRBJ2-7; unclear D gene. The sequence was obtained from a human donor with multiple sclerosis. This chain's CDR3 is CASSFRDSSYEQYF. CDR3 sequence (DNA): TGTGCCAGCAGCTTTAGAGACTCCTCCTACGAGCAGTACTTC.